Reported below is one T cell receptor beta chain. This sample was taken from a study of control samples from healthy donors and cancer patients. Profiled with immunoSEQ multiplex PCR; TCRdb holds only in-frame clones, not every one. The sample shows roughly 100,000 clones, about 91% of them seen only once. The receptor comes from a woman between 18 and 30 years old in good health. The specimen was blood.

The CDR3 loop reads CASSVRALHSPDTQYF. As DNA, the CDR3 is TGTGCCAGCAGTGTTAGGGCCCTCCATTCGCCAGATACGCAGTATTTT. The rearrangement uses TRBV6-1 and TRBJ2-3; D not certain. Germline CDR1 reads MNHNS; CDR2 reads SASEGT. This CDR3 is 16 amino acids long. Trimming removed 4 bases from V and 4 bases from J, with 18 bases in between.